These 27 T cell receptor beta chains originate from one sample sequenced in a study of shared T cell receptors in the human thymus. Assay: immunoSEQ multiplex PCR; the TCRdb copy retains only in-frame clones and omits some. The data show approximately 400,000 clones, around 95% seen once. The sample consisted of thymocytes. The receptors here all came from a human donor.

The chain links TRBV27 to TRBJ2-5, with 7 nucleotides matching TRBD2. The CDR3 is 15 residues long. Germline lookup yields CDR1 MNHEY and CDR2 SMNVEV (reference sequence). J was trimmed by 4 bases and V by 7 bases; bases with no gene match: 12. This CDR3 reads CASTTGGSGGETQYF. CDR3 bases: TGTGCCAGCACCACGGGCGGGAGTGGGGGAGAGACCCAGTACTTC.

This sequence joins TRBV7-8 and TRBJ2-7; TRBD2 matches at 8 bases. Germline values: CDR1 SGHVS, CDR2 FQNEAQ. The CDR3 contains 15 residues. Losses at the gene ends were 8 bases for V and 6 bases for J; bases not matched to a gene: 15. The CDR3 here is CASSLRFDGRGEQYF. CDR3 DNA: TGTGCCAGCTCCCTTAGATTTGACGGGAGGGGCGAGCAGTACTTC.

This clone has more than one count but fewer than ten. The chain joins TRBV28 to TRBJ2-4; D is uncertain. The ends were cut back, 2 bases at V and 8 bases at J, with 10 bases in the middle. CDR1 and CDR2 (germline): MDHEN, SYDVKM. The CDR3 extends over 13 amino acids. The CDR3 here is CASSLQLVDIQYF. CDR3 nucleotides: TGTGCCAGCAGTTTACAGCTAGTGGACATTCAGTACTTC.

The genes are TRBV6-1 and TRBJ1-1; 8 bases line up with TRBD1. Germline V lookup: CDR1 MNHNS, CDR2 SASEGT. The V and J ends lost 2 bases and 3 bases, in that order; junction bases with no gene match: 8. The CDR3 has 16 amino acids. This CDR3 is CASSEPRQGMDTEAFF. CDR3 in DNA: TGTGCCAGCAGTGAACCTCGACAGGGGATGGACACTGAAGCTTTCTTT.

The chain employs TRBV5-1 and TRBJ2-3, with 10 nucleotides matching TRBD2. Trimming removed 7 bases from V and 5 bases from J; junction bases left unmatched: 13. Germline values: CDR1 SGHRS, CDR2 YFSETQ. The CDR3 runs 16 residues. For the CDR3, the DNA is TGCGCCAGCGGCCGACTAGCGGGCCTCGACCAAGATACGCAGTATTTT. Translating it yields CASGRLAGLDQDTQYF.

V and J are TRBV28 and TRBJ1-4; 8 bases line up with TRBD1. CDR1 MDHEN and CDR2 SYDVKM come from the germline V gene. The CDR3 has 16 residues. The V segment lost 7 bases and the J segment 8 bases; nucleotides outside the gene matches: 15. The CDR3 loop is CASTRGTGDGVEKLFF. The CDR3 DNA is TGTGCCAGCACTCGAGGGACAGGTGACGGGGTCGAAAAACTGTTTTTT.

The CDR3 region is CASSLARAGEGNEQFF. CDR3 bases: TGTGCCAGCAGCCTAGCCAGGGCAGGGGAGGGGAATGAGCAGTTCTTC. V gene TRBV28 combines with J gene TRBJ2-1; D is possibly TRBD2 (7 bases). Germline V gene lookup returns CDR1 MDHEN and CDR2 SYDVKM. The CDR3 runs to 16 residues. The ends were cut back, 6 bases at V and 7 bases at J, with 22 bases in the middle.

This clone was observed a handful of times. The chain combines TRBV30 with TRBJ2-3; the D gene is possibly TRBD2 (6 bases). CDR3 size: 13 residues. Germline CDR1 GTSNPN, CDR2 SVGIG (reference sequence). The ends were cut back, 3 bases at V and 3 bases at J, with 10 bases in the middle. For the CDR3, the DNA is TGTGCCTGGAGACCCGGGGGAACAGATACGCAGTATTTT. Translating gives CAWRPGGTDTQYF. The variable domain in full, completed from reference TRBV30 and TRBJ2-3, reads SQTIHQWPATLVQPVGSPLSLECTVEGTSNPNLYWYRQAAGRGLQLLFYSVGIGQISSEVPQNLSASRPQDRQFILSSKKLLLSDSGFYLCAWRPGGTDTQYFGPGTRLTVL.

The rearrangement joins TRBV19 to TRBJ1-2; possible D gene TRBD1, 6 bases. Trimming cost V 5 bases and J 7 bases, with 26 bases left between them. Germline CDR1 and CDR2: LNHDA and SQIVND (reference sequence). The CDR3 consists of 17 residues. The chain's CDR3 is CASSPRSGTPLNAGYTF. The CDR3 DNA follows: TGTGCCAGTAGTCCCCGCTCCGGGACACCATTAAATGCTGGCTACACCTTC.

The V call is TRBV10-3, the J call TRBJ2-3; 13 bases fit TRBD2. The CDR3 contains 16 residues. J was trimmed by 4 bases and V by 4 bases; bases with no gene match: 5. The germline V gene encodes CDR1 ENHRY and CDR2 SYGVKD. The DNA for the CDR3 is TGTGCCATCAGTGTTGGACTAGCGGGAGACGCAGATACGCAGTATTTT. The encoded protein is CAISVGLAGDADTQYF.

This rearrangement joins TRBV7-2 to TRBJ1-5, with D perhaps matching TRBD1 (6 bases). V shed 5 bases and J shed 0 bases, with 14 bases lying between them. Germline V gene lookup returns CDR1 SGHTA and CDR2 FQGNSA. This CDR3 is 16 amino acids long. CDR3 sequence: CASSRGPPSSNQPQHF. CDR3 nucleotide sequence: TGTGCCAGCAGCCGGGGGCCGCCATCTAGCAATCAGCCCCAGCATTTT.

The CDR3 loop reads CASSLSFEGRGCGANVLTF. CDR3 nucleotide sequence: TGTGCCAGCAGTTTATCTTTTGAGGGGCGCGGGTGTGGGGCCAACGTCCTGACTTTC. This chain joins TRBV27 and TRBJ2-6; tentatively, D is TRBD1 or TRBD2 (5 bases each). Germline CDR1 MNHEY, CDR2 SMNVEV (reference sequence). V dropped 0 bases and J dropped 3 bases, with 18 bases sitting between them. The CDR3 has 19 amino acids.

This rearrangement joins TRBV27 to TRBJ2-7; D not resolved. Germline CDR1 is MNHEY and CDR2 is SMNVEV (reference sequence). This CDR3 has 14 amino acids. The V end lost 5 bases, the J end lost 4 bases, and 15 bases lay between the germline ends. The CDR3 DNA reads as TGTGCCAGCAGTCCCCCTGATAGAGGATACGAGCAGTACTTC. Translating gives CASSPPDRGYEQYF.

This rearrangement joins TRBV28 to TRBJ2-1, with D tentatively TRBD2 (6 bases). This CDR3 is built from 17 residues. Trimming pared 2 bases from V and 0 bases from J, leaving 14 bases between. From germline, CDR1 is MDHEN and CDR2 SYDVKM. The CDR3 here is CASSLTGAPSSYNEQFF. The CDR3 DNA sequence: TGTGCCAGCAGTTTAACGGGAGCCCCAAGCTCCTACAATGAGCAGTTCTTC.

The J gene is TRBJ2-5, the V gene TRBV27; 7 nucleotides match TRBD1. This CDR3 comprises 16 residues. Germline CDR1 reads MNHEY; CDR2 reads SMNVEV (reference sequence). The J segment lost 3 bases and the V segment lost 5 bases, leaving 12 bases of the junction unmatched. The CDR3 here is CASSPDPTGMKETQYF. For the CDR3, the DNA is TGTGCCAGCAGTCCCGACCCGACAGGGATGAAAGAGACCCAGTACTTC.

CDR3 loop: CASSLVGRIHYEQYF. The CDR3 DNA reads TGTGCCAGCAGCTTGGTAGGGCGGATACACTACGAGCAGTACTTC. The genes are TRBV5-4 and TRBJ2-7; D gene ambiguous. The CDR3 extends over 15 amino acids. Deletions cut 0 bases from V and 3 bases from J, with 13 bases between. Germline CDR1 is SGHNT and CDR2 is YYREEE (reference sequence).

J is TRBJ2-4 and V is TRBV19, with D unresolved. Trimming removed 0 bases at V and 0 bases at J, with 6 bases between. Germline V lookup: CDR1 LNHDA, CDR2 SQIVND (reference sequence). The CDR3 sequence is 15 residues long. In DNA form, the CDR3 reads TGTGCCAGTAGTATAGATTTGATAGCCAAAAACATTCAGTACTTC. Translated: CASSIDLIAKNIQYF.

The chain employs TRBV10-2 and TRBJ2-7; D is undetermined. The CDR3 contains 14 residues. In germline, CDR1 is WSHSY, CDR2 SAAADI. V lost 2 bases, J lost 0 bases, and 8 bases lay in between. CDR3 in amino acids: CASSELELSYEQYF. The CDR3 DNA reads TGCGCCAGCAGTGAGCTCGAACTCTCCTACGAGCAGTACTTC.

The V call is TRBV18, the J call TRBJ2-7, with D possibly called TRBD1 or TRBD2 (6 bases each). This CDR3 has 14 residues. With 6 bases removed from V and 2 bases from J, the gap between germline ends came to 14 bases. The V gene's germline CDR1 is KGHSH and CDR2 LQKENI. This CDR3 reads CASSRDNEPYEQYF. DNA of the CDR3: TGTGCCAGCTCGCGGGACAACGAACCCTACGAGCAGTACTTC. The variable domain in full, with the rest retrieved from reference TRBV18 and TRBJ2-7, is NAGVMQNPRHLVRRRGQEARLRCSPMKGHSHVYWYRQLPEEGLKFMVYLQKENIIDESGMPKERFSAEFPKEGPSILRIQQVVRGDSAAYFCASSRDNEPYEQYFGPGTRLTVT.

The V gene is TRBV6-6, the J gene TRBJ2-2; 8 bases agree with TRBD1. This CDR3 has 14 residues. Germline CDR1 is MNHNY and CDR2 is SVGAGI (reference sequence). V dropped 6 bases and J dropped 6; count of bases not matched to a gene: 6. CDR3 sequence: CASRGQDGSGELFF. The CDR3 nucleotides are TGTGCCAGCAGGGGACAGGATGGTTCCGGGGAGCTGTTTTTT.

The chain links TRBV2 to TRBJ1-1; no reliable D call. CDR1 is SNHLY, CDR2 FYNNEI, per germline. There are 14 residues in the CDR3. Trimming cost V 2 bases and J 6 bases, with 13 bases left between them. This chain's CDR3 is CASSERLKRAEAFF. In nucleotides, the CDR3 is TGTGCCAGCAGTGAAAGGTTGAAGAGGGCTGAAGCTTTCTTT.

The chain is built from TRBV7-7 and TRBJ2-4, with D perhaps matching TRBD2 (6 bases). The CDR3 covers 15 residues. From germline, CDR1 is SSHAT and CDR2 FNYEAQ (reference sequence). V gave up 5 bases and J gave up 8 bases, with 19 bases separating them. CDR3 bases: TGTGCCAGCAGCCCCCGGGACTCGGGGCGGGACATTCAGTACTTC. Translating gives CASSPRDSGRDIQYF.

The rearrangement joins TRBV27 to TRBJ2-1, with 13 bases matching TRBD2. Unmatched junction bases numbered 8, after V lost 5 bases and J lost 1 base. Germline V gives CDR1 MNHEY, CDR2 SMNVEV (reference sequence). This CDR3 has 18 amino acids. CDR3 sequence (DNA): TGTGCCAGCAGTCTTACTAGCGGGAGGGCCAATTCCTACAATGAGCAGTTCTTC. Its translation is CASSLTSGRANSYNEQFF.

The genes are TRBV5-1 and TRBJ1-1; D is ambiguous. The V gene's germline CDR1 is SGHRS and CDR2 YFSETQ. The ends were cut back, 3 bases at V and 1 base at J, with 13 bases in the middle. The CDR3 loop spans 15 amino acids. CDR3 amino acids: CASSSPTRENTEAFF. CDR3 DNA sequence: TGCGCCAGCAGCTCTCCCACCAGAGAGAACACTGAAGCTTTCTTT.

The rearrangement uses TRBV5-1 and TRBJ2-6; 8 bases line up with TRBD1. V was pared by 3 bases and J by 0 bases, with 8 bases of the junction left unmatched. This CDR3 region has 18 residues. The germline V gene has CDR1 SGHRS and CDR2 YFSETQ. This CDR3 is CASSSGQGPISGANVLTF. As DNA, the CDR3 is TGCGCCAGCAGCTCCGGACAGGGACCGATCTCTGGGGCCAACGTCCTGACTTTC.

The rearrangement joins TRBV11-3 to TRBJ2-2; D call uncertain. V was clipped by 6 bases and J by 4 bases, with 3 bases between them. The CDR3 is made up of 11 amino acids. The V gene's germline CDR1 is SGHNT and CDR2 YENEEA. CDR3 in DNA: TGTGCCAGCAGGGCCACCGGGGAGCTGTTTTTT. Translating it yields CASRATGELFF.

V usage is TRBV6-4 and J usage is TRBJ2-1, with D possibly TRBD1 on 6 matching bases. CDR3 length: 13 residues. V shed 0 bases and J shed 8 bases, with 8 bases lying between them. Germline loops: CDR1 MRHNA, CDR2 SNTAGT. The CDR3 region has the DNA TGTGCCAGCAGTGACTCGAGGGGGTATGAGCAGTTCTTC. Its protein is CASSDSRGYEQFF.